This TCR beta chain comes out of a study of post-analysis software for immune sequencing data. Whole-study results and caveats: Significantly lower normalized Chao1 diversity was seen in multiple sclerosis patients than in controls.

Points on this clonotype: Antigen: not known.

Unique molecular identifiers had been added to the TCR beta cDNA libraries. TCRdb re-derived calls from the PCR reads in MiXCR, one entry per CDR3 protein. The sample contains approximately 440,000 distinct CDR3 sequences, roughly 45% of which appear only once. The sample was blood. This clonotype originated in a girl under 18 with multiple sclerosis.

For the CDR3, the DNA is TGCAGTGCTAGGGGTGCCCAGGGGCGGAGCTCCTACGAGCAGTACTTC. It specifies CSARGAQGRSSYEQYF. The V and J genes are TRBV20-1 and TRBJ2-7, with D perhaps matching TRBD1 (6 bases). This CDR3 has 16 amino acids. Germline CDR1 is DFQATT and CDR2 is SNEGSKA (reference sequence). V was trimmed by 3 bases and J by 0 bases, leaving 18 bases between them.